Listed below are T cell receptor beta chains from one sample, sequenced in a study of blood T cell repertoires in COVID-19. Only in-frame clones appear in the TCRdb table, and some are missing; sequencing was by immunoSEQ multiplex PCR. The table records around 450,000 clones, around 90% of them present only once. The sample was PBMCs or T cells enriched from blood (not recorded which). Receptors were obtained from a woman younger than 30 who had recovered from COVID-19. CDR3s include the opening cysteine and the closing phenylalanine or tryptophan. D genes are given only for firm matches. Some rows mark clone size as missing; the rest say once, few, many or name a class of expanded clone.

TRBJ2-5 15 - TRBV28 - CASSTLGLGRETQYF TGTGCCAGCAGCACCCTCGGACTCGGAAGGGAGACCCAGTACTTC
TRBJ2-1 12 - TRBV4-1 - CASSHPSWEQFF TGCGCCAGCAGCCACCCAAGCTGGGAGCAGTTCTTC
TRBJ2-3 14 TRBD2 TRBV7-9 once CASSSWGGTDTQYF TGTGCCAGCAGCTCCTGGGGGGGGACGGATACGCAGTATTTT
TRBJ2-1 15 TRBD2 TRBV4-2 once CASSPGTSGGYEQFF TGTGCCAGCAGCCCTGGGACTAGCGGGGGATATGAGCAGTTCTTC
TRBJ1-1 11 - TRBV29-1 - CSVVSVSEAFF TGCAGCGTTGTGTCCGTTTCTGAAGCTTTCTTT
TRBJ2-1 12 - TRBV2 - CATQRVYNEQFF TGTGCCACTCAGCGGGTCTACAATGAGCAGTTCTTC
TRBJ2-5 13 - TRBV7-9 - CASRTGLKETQYF TGTGCCAGCCGGACCGGACTCAAAGAGACCCAGTACTTC
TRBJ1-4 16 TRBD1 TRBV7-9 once CASSLFRGIRGEKLFF TGTGCCAGCAGCCTTTTCAGGGGGATTCGAGGTGAAAAACTGTTTTTT
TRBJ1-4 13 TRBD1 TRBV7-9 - CASSLGQGGKLFF TGTGCCAGCAGCCTGGGACAGGGAGGAAAACTGTTTTTT
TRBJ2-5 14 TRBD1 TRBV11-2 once CASTLSTGEETQYF TGTGCCAGCACCCTTTCGACAGGGGAAGAGACCCAGTACTTC
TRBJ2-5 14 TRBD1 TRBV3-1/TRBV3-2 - CASSQGTGRETQYF TGTGCCAGCAGCCAAGGGACAGGGAGGGAGACCCAGTACTTC
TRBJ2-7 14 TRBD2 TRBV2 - CASTGGTSGYEQYF TGTGCCAGCACCGGGGGGACTAGCGGCTACGAGCAGTACTTC
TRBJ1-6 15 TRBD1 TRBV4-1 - CASSQDSPGQGPLHF TGCGCCAGCAGCCAAGATTCTCCCGGACAGGGCCCACTCCACTTT
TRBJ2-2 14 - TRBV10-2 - CASTGFKDTGELFF TGCGCCAGCACCGGGTTCAAAGACACCGGGGAGCTGTTTTTT
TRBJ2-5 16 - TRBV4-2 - CASSQDLGGFQETQYF TGTGCCAGCAGCCAAGATTTAGGGGGTTTCCAAGAGACCCAGTACTTC
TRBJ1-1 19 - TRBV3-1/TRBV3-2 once CASSQDSGGHTWGNTEAFF TGTGCCAGCAGCCAAGATAGTGGGGGACACACCTGGGGGAACACTGAAGCTTTCTTT
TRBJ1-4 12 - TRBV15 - CATSRDQGPLFF TGTGCCACCAGCAGAGATCAGGGTCCCCTATTTTTT
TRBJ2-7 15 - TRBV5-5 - CASSVSAGVDYEQYF TGTGCCAGCAGCGTGAGTGCGGGTGTGGACTACGAGCAGTACTTC
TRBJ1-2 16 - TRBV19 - CASSMVETPPRGSYTF TGTGCCAGTAGTATGGTCGAGACCCCGCCGAGAGGGAGCTACACCTTC
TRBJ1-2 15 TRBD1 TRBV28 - CASSPGTGGFYGYTF TGTGCCAGCAGTCCCGGGACAGGGGGTTTCTATGGCTACACCTTC
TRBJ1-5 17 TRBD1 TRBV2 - CASSGGDRDWSNQPQHF TGTGCCAGCAGCGGAGGGGACAGGGATTGGAGCAATCAGCCCCAGCATTTT
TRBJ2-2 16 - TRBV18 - CASSQSTGDNTGELFF TGTGCCAGCTCCCAGTCGACGGGGGATAACACCGGGGAGCTGTTTTTT
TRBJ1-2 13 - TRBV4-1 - CASSQPDSAGYTF TGCGCCAGCAGCCAACCTGACAGTGCGGGCTACACCTTC
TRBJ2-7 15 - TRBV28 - CASSLSRGSTSEQYF TGTGCCAGCAGTTTATCAAGGGGGTCGACCAGCGAGCAGTACTTC
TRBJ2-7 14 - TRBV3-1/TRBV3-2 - CASSQGSVGYEQYF TGTGCCAGCAGCCAAGGGAGTGTAGGTTACGAGCAGTACTTC
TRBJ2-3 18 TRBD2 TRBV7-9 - CASSLWASGGTSTDTQYF TGTGCCAGCAGCTTATGGGCTAGCGGGGGGACTAGCACAGATACGCAGTATTTT
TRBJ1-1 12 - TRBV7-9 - CASLRLNTEAFF TGTGCCAGCCTTAGATTGAACACTGAAGCTTTCTTT
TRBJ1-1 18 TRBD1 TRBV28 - CASSFLGTGLNVNTEAFF TGTGCCAGCAGTTTCCTTGGGACAGGGCTCAACGTGAACACTGAAGCTTTCTTT
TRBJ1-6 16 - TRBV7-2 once CASSLGPSSGGSPLHF TGTGCCAGCAGCTTAGGCCCCTCCTCGGGAGGTTCACCCCTCCACTTT
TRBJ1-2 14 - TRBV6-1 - CASSERARGGDYTF TGTGCCAGCAGTGAAAGGGCGCGTGGGGGGGACTACACCTTC
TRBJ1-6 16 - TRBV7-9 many CASSLGGAAINSPLHF TGTGCCAGCAGCTTAGGCGGCGCAGCGATAAATTCACCCCTCCACTTT
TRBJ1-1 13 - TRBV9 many CASSVTLNTEAFF TGTGCCAGCAGCGTTACACTGAACACTGAAGCTTTCTTT
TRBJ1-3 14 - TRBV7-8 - CASSPGQRRNTIYF TGTGCCAGCAGCCCCGGACAGAGAAGAAACACCATATATTTT
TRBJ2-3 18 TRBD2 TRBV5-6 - CASRAGNGGSPSTDTQYF TGTGCCAGCAGGGCGGGTAACGGGGGGTCACCTAGCACAGATACGCAGTATTTT
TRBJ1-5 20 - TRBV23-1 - CASSQVKAETSQRPNQPQHF TGCGCCAGCAGTCAAGTTAAAGCGGAGACCAGCCAAAGACCTAATCAGCCCCAGCATTTT
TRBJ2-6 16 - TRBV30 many CAWSKGIGTGANVLTF TGTGCCTGGAGTAAGGGCATCGGGACTGGGGCCAACGTCCTGACTTTC
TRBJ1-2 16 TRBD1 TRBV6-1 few CASSVTGVGSNYGYTF TGTGCCAGCAGTGTCACAGGGGTTGGTTCCAACTATGGCTACACCTTC
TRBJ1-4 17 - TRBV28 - CASSSNTGLRKEEKLFF TGTGCCAGCAGTTCAAACACAGGCCTTCGTAAGGAGGAAAAACTGTTTTTT
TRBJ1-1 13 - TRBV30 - CAWSATYNTEAFF TGTGCCTGGAGTGCCACATACAACACTGAAGCTTTCTTT
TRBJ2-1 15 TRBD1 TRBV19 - CASSPGTGAYNEQFF TGTGCCAGTAGTCCCGGGACAGGGGCCTACAATGAGCAGTTCTTC
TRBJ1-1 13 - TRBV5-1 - CASSLDGGTEAFF TGCGCCAGCAGCTTGGACGGGGGCACTGAAGCTTTCTTT
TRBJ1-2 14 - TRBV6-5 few CASSYSGRGYGYTF TGTGCCAGCAGTTACTCGGGAAGGGGGTATGGCTACACCTTC